The 18 T cell receptor beta chains presented below share a single source sample, sequenced in a study of OX40 agonist ivuxolimab in advanced cancers. TCRdb's table, derived via immunoSEQ multiplex PCR, lists solely in-frame clones and lacks some. The sample consists of tens of thousands of clones, 88% of them appearing once. Material: CD4+ or CD8+ T cells sorted from blood, obtained in a trial of the OX40 agonist ivuxolimab. The receptor set was obtained from an adult with an advanced solid tumor such as melanoma, head and neck, liver or kidney cancer.

This chain links TRBV2 with TRBJ1-2, with D tentatively TRBD1 (6 bases). The CDR3 is 13 amino acids. Trimming shortened V by 1 base and J by 8 bases, and 11 bases separated the two germline ends. The germline CDR1 and CDR2 sequences are SNHLY and FYNNEI. The CDR3 DNA is TGTGCCAGCAGTGAAGACAGGGAAAGGGGCTACACCTTC. Encoded protein: CASSEDRERGYTF.

This rearrangement joins TRBV5-6 to TRBJ2-6, with D possibly being TRBD1 (5 bases). Per germline, CDR1 SGHDT and CDR2 YYEEEE. V lost 2 bases and J lost 10, with 10 bases in between. This CDR3 is 13 amino acids long. CDR3 coding DNA: TGTGCCAGCAGCTTAGAGACAGTTAACGTCCTGACTTTC. Its translation: CASSLETVNVLTF.

The chain carries TRBV9 and TRBJ2-3, with D maybe TRBD2 (5 bases). The V end lost 4 bases, the J end lost 1 base, and 10 bases lay between the germline ends. Germline V gene data show CDR1 as SGDLS and CDR2 as YYNGEE. The CDR3 is 14 residues long. Here the CDR3 DNA reads TGTGCCAGCAGCTTCACCGGGGGCACAGATACGCAGTATTTT. It encodes CASSFTGGTDTQYF.

The V gene is TRBV18, the J gene TRBJ1-5; D is unresolved. This CDR3 region has 14 residues. The germline V gene encodes CDR1 KGHSH and CDR2 LQKENI. V lost 2 bases and J 3 bases, leaving 8 bases between the germline ends. CDR3 nucleotide sequence: TGTGCCAGCTCACCAGGCGGACTCAATCAGCCCCAGCATTTT. It specifies CASSPGGLNQPQHF.

The genes are TRBV7-9 and TRBJ2-1; a weak D match, TRBD1 (7 bases). The CDR3 spans 12 residues. Germline V gives CDR1 SEHNR, CDR2 FQNEAQ (reference sequence). V was pared by 5 bases and J by 7 bases, with 9 bases between. CDR3 nucleotide sequence: TGTGCCAGCAGCCCAGGGGGGAATGAGCAGTTCTTC. Translation gives CASSPGGNEQFF.

The chain uses TRBV5-1 and TRBJ2-3, with 10 bases aligning to TRBD2. This CDR3 is built from 16 residues. J gave up 6 bases and V 0 bases, and 7 bases lay outside the gene matches. Germline V gene data show CDR1 as SGHRS and CDR2 as YFSETQ. The CDR3 loop reads CASSLGSGGAEDTQYF. The CDR3 DNA is TGCGCCAGCAGCTTGGGCAGCGGGGGGGCAGAGGATACGCAGTATTTT.

The chain combines TRBV5-4 with TRBJ1-2; tentative D call: TRBD1 (5 bases). The CDR3 is made up of 19 amino acids. Germline CDR1 reads SGHNT; CDR2 reads YYREEE (reference sequence). V gave up 4 bases and J gave up 1 base, with 26 bases separating them. The CDR3 is CASSPPGDGKSGINYGYTF. The CDR3 DNA reads TGTGCCAGCAGCCCACCGGGGGACGGTAAGAGCGGTATTAACTATGGCTACACCTTC.

A word on this clone: Other DNA sequences in the same sample also yield this CDR3. The V gene is TRBV5-1, the J gene TRBJ2-5; D is possibly TRBD1 (6 bases). The CDR3 contains 12 residues. V was cut by 2 bases and J by 5 bases, with 7 bases left in between. Germline V gives CDR1 SGHRS, CDR2 YFSETQ. The CDR3 spells CASSFQGETQYF. Written as DNA, the CDR3 is TGCGCCAGCAGCTTCCAGGGGGAGACCCAGTACTTC.

This chain links TRBV11-2 with TRBJ1-6; no clear D gene. Germline loops: CDR1 SGHAT, CDR2 FQNNGV. This CDR3 region has 15 residues. The germline V and J ends were trimmed by 5 bases and 7 bases, with 15 bases remaining between them. CDR3 amino acids: CASSRGPGENSPLHF. The CDR3 DNA sequence: TGTGCCAGCAGCCGGGGTCCAGGCGAAAATTCACCCCTCCACTTT.

V usage is TRBV4-1 and J usage is TRBJ2-2, with 16 bases fitting TRBD2. V trimming: 6 bases; J trimming: 8 bases; junction bases outside the gene matches: 9. CDR1 is MGHRA and CDR2 is YSYEKL in the germline V gene. There are 17 residues in the CDR3. The CDR3 DNA follows: TGCGCCAGCAGACCGGGACTAGCGGGGGGGCTCGCTGGGGAGCTGTTTTTT. Translated: CASRPGLAGGLAGELFF.

The chain employs TRBV6-5 and TRBJ2-5; 8 bases align to TRBD2. Germline V gene lookup returns CDR1 MNHEY and CDR2 SVGAGI. Losses at the gene ends were 7 bases for V and 5 bases for J; bases not matched to a gene: 6. The CDR3 runs to 13 residues. This chain's CDR3 is CASKSPGGETQYF. In nucleotides, the CDR3 is TGTGCCAGCAAATCTCCGGGAGGGGAGACCCAGTACTTC.

This rearrangement joins TRBV6-4 to TRBJ2-1; TRBD2 is a possible D gene (6 bases). Germline CDR1 MRHNA, CDR2 SNTAGT. The CDR3 is made up of 13 amino acids. Trimming removed 5 bases from V and 4 bases from J, with 9 bases in between. The CDR3 region has the DNA TGTGCCAGCAGTCGGGGACTTTACAATGAGCAGTTCTTC. This encodes CASSRGLYNEQFF.

The chain carries TRBV18 and TRBJ2-1, with 13 positions matching TRBD2. The CDR3 contains 15 residues. After removal of 6 bases from V and 7 bases from J, the junction contained 6 bases not matched to a gene. Per the germline V gene, CDR1 is KGHSH and CDR2 is LQKENI. The CDR3 region is CASSAGTSGVNEQFF. The DNA of the CDR3 is TGTGCCAGCTCGGCCGGGACTAGCGGGGTGAATGAGCAGTTCTTC.

This clone turned up a few times. The rearrangement uses TRBV11-3 and TRBJ1-2, with TRBD1 as a possible D gene (5 bases). The CDR3 extends over 14 amino acids. The germline V gene has CDR1 SGHNT and CDR2 YENEEA. V was pared by 7 bases and J by 4 bases, with 16 bases between. CDR3 nucleotide sequence: TGTGCCAGCACCCAGGGTCAGCCGGGCTATGGCTACACCTTC. It yields the protein CASTQGQPGYGYTF.

The chain is built from TRBV25-1 and TRBJ2-7; 8 bases are shared with TRBD1. CDR1 and CDR2 from the germline V gene are MGHDK and SYGVNS. V was clipped by 3 bases and J by 2 bases; unmatched bases: 6. CDR3 size: 15 residues. In nucleotides, the CDR3 is TGTGCCAGCAGTGAGACAGGGGCGATAACCTACGAGCAGTACTTC. Translating it yields CASSETGAITYEQYF.

The chain recombines TRBV19 with TRBJ2-4; TRBD1 matches 9 bases. The germline CDR1 and CDR2 sequences are LNHDA and SQIVND (reference sequence). The CDR3 is 17 residues long. The junction had 7 bases not matched to a gene; V was cut back by 3 bases and J by 1 base. DNA for the CDR3: TGTGCCAGTAGTATTCCGGGACAGGGTTTGGCCAAAAACATTCAGTACTTC. Translation: CASSIPGQGLAKNIQYF. Full variable domain (outside the CDR3, taken from reference TRBV19 and TRBJ2-4): DGGITQSPKYLFRKEGQNVTLSCEQNLNHDAMYWYRQDPGQGLRLIYYSQIVNDFQKGDIAEGYSVSREKKESFPLTVTSAQKNPTAFYLCASSIPGQGLAKNIQYFGAGTRLSVL.

J is TRBJ1-2 and V is TRBV9, with TRBD1 as a possible D gene (5 bases). V gave up 4 bases and J gave up 7 bases, with 23 bases separating them. The germline CDR1 and CDR2 sequences are SGDLS and YYNGEE. The CDR3 is 16 amino acids. The CDR3 loop is CASSRGWTSGEGGYTF. The DNA of the CDR3 is TGTGCCAGCAGCCGAGGTTGGACCTCGGGGGAGGGTGGCTACACCTTC.

This clone was seen only once. The chain links TRBV19 to TRBJ1-4; D not certain. Trimming shortened V by 7 bases and J by 7 bases, and 19 bases separated the two germline ends. CDR3 length equals 15 residues. CDR1 and CDR2 (germline): LNHDA, SQIVND (reference sequence). CDR3 region: CASTPRAAPGEKLFF. The CDR3, as DNA: TGTGCCAGTACCCCACGGGCGGCTCCAGGTGAAAAACTGTTTTTT.